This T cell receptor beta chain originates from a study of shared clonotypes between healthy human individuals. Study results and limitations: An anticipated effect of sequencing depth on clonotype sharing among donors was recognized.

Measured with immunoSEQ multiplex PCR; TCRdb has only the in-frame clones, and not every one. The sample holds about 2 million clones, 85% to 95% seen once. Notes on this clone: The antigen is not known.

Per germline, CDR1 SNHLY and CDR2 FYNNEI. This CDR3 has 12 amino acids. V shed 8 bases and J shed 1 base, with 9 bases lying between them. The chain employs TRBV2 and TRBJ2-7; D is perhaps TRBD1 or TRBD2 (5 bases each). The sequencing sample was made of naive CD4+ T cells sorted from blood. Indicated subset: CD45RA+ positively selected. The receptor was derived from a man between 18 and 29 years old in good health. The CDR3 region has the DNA TGTGCCAGCGACGGGACGTCCTACGAGCAGTACTTC. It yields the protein CASDGTSYEQYF.